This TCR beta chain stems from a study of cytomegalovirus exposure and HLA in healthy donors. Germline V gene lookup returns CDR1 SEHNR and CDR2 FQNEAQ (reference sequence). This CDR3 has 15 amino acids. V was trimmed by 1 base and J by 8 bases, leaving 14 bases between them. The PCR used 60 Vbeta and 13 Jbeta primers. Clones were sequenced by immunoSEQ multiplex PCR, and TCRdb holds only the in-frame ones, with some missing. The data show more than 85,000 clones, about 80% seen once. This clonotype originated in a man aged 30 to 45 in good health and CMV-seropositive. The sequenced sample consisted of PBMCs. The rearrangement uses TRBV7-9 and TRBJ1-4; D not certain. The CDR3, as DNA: TGTGCCAGCAGCTTAGTCGGGAGGGCGGAGGAAAAACTGTTTTTT. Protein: CASSLVGRAEEKLFF.